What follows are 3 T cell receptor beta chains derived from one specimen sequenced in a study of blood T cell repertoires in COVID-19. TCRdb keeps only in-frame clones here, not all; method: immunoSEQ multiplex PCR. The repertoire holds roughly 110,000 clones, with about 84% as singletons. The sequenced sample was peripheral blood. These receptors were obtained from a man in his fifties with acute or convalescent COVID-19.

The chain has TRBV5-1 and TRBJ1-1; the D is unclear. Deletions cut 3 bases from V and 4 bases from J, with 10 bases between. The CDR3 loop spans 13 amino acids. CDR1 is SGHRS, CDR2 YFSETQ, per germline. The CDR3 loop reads CASSWEASTEAFF. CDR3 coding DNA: TGCGCCAGCAGCTGGGAGGCTAGCACTGAAGCTTTCTTT.

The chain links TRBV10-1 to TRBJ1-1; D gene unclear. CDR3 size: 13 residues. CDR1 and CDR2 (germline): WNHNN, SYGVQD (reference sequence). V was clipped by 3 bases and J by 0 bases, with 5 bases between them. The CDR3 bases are TGCGCCAGCAGTGAAGACTTGAACACTGAAGCTTTCTTT. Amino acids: CASSEDLNTEAFF.

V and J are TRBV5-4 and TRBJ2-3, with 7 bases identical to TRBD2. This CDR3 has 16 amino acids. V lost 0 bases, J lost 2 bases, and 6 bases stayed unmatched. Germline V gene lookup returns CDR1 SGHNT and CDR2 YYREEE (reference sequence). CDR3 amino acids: CASSLAVGGNTDTQYF. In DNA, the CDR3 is TGTGCCAGCAGCTTGGCTGTGGGAGGGAACACAGATACGCAGTATTTT.